This paragraph reports one TCR beta chain. The repertoire was sequenced with immunoSEQ multiplex PCR; TCRdb's copy has only in-frame clones and lacks some. The sample includes nearly 200,000 clones, around 85% of them seen just once. This sample is part of a study of blood T cell repertoires in COVID-19. Turning to the study itself: Sample material is recorded as cDNA or gDNA derived from T cells, B-cell-depleted T cells, or PBMCs.

The V and J ends lost 0 bases and 4 bases respectively, with 13 bases between them. CDR3 length equals 15 residues. Germline V gene data show CDR1 as GTSNPN and CDR2 as SVGIG (reference sequence). What was sequenced was peripheral blood. The chain joins TRBV30 to TRBJ1-5; tentatively, D is TRBD1 (5 bases). The TCR comes from a man aged 60 to 75 with COVID-19, enrolled during active disease. In DNA form, the CDR3 reads TGTGCCTGGAGTGTACAGACAGTAACTAATCAGCCCCAGCATTTT. This encodes CAWSVQTVTNQPQHF.